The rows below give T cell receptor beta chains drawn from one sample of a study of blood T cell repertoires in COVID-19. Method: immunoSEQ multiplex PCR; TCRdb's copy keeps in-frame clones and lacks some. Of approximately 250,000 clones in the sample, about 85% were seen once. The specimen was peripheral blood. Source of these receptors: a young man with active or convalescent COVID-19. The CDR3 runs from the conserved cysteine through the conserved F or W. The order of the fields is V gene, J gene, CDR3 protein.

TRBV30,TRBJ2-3,CAWSVAGLAVRVSTDTQYF
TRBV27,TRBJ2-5,CASSLQGAETQYF
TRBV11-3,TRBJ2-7,CASSLNMQATPYEQYF
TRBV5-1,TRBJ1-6,CASSLPNTDRGGSPLHF
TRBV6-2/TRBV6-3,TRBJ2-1,CASSYSETSGREQFF
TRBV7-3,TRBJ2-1,CASSPPRTGRGSNEQFF
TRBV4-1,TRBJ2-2,CASSQIRQANTGELFF
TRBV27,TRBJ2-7,CASSPHRDRGAEQYF
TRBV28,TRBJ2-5,CATQIGGQGQETQYF
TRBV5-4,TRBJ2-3,CASSLVPGSTDTQYF
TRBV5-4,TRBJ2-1,CASSLGGAGGPYNEQFF
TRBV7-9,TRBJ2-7,CASSSYGAGTHEQYF
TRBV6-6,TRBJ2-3,CASSYRDPTDTQYF
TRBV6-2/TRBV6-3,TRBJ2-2,CASRFGLAGDRRELFF
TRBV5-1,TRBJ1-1,CASSLQGSQMNTEAFF
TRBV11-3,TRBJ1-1,CASSNRGPLEAFF
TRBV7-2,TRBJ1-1,CASSLEWTEAFF
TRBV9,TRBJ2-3,CASSVVSGGADTQYF
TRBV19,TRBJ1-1,CASSRNGDTEAFF
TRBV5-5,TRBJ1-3,CASSPHGDSGNTIYF
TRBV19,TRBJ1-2,CASSNALVSRDSNYGYTF
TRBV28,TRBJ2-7,CASRKMQGAEQYF
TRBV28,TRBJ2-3,CASTEDRAGTDTQYF
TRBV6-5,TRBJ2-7,CASGPERYYEQYF
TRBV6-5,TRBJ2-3,CASSYTSSVRTDTQYF
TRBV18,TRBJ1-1,CASSPGGRGPNTEAFF
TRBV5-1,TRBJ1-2,CASSFSGQGAGGYTF
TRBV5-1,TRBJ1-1,CASRGQVNTEAFF
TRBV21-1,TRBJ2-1,CASSKTFGAGDHSRYNEQFF
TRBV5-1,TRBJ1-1,CASSAGQGTEAFF
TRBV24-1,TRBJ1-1,CATSDLTGQGRNCDTEAFF
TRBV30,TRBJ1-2,CAWKDRGRFNYGYTF
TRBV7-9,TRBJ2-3,CASSRGGSVADTQYF
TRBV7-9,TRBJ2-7,CASSLAFAGTRRHEQYF
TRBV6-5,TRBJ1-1,CASKGQGATEAFF
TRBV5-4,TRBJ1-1,CASSWGTGATEAFF
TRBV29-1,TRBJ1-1,CSGGQLNTEAFF
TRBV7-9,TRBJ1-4,CASSLDIEKLFF
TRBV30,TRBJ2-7,CAWSVQGVNEQYF
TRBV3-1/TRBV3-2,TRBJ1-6,CASSPLTGGACSPLHF